Listed here are 15 T cell receptor beta chains from one sample, sequenced in a study of radiotherapy plus CTLA-4 blockade in lung cancer. Libraries were prepared by immunoSEQ multiplex PCR; TCRdb keeps only in-frame clonotypes and omits some of them. Of roughly 85,000 clones listed, around 84% were seen once; the top ten hold about a sixth. Here the sequenced sample was peripheral blood, taken from a patient treated with radiotherapy plus ipilimumab. The source is a human donor with non-small cell lung cancer that progressed on radiotherapy plus ipilimumab.

V and J are TRBV5-4 and TRBJ2-7; possibly TRBD1 or TRBD2 for D (6 bases each). Germline V gene sequence: CDR1 SGHNT, CDR2 YYREEE (reference sequence). Trimming shortened V by 0 bases and J by 2 bases, and 9 bases separated the two germline ends. The CDR3 runs 14 residues. CDR3 loop: CASSLDREAYEQYF. CDR3 DNA: TGTGCCAGCAGCTTGGACAGGGAGGCCTACGAGCAGTACTTC.

The V and J genes are TRBV28 and TRBJ2-4; TRBD2 is a possible D gene (6 bases). The V gene lost 3 bases and the J gene lost 0 bases, with 12 bases spanning the gap. CDR3 length equals 16 residues. Germline V gene data show CDR1 as MDHEN and CDR2 as SYDVKM. CDR3: CASSFWAGLAKNIQYF. In nucleotides, the CDR3 is TGTGCCAGCAGTTTTTGGGCGGGGCTAGCCAAAAACATTCAGTACTTC. Full variable domain (rest looked up from reference TRBV28 and TRBJ2-4): DVKVTQSSRYLVKRTGEKVFLECVQDMDHENMFWYRQDPGLGLRLIYFSYDVKMKEKGDIPEGYSVSREKKERFSLILESASTNQTSMYLCASSFWAGLAKNIQYFGAGTRLSVL.

The CDR3 protein is CAWSADLGSGNTIYF. For the CDR3, the DNA is TGTGCCTGGAGCGCTGACCTGGGGTCTGGAAACACCATATATTTT. J is TRBJ1-3 and V is TRBV30; no reliable D call. CDR1 is GTSNPN, CDR2 SVGIG, per germline (reference sequence). The ends were cut back, 3 bases at V and 1 base at J, with 13 bases in the middle. This CDR3 contains 15 residues.

This clone was picked up one time. The V gene is TRBV5-4, the J gene TRBJ2-1; TRBD2 agrees at 8 bases. The germline gives CDR1 SGHNT, CDR2 YYREEE (reference sequence). The J segment lost 7 bases and the V segment lost 3 bases, leaving 9 bases of the junction unmatched. CDR3 length: 15 amino acids. The CDR3 reads CASSSVVAGRNEQFF. CDR3 DNA sequence: TGTGCCAGCAGCTCGGTGGTAGCGGGACGGAATGAGCAGTTCTTC.

V is TRBV2 and J is TRBJ1-3; D unresolved. V was pared by 1 base and J by 3 bases, with 13 bases between. CDR1 and CDR2 from the germline V gene are SNHLY and FYNNEI. CDR3 length: 16 amino acids. The CDR3 is CASSEVGGGIGNTIYF. The CDR3 nucleotides are TGTGCCAGCAGTGAAGTCGGAGGAGGGATTGGAAACACCATATATTTT.

This clone is a singleton in its sample. This rearrangement joins TRBV12-1 to TRBJ1-1. TRBV12-1 is described as a pseudogene. The CDR3 sequence is 9 residues long. The CDR3 here is CASSRGAFF. DNA of the CDR3: TGTGCCAGCAGCCGTGGAGCTTTCTTT.

This clone was seen a few times. The J gene is TRBJ1-3, the V gene TRBV2, with D unresolved. The CDR3 sequence is 14 residues long. Germline lookup yields CDR1 SNHLY and CDR2 FYNNEI. Trimming took 1 base from V and 2 from J, leaving 6 bases between them. CDR3 residues: CASSEEGTGNTIYF. The CDR3 nucleotides are TGTGCCAGCAGTGAAGAAGGGACTGGAAACACCATATATTTT. The full variable domain, in which reference TRBV2 and TRBJ1-3 provide the parts outside the CDR3, is EPEVTQTPSHQVTQMGQEVILRCVPISNHLYFYWYRQILGQKVEFLVSFYNNEISEKSEIFDDQFSVERPDGSNFTLKIRSTKLEDSAMYFCASSEEGTGNTIYFGEGSWLTVV.

This chain joins TRBV18 and TRBJ1-1, with TRBD1 matching 10 bases. Looked up from germline, CDR1 is KGHSH and CDR2 is LQKENI. V lost 3 bases and J lost 1; bases outside the gene matches: 8. The CDR3 loop spans 17 amino acids. CDR3 residues: CASSPSGRTGGNTEAFF. The CDR3 coding sequence is TGTGCCAGCTCACCGTCCGGGAGGACAGGGGGGAACACTGAAGCTTTCTTT. Combining the CDR3 with reference TRBV18 and TRBJ1-1 gives the whole variable domain NAGVMQNPRHLVRRRGQEARLRCSPMKGHSHVYWYRQLPEEGLKFMVYLQKENIIDESGMPKERFSAEFPKEGPSILRIQQVVRGDSAAYFCASSPSGRTGGNTEAFFGQGTRLTVV.

The chain joins TRBV18 to TRBJ1-1; D ambiguous. This CDR3 is 14 amino acids long. Trimming shortened V by 2 bases and J by 5 bases, and 12 bases separated the two germline ends. Germline CDR1 KGHSH, CDR2 LQKENI. CDR3 loop: CASSPGNGRTEAFF. The CDR3 DNA follows: TGTGCCAGCTCACCAGGGAATGGTCGGACTGAAGCTTTCTTT.

The rearrangement links TRBV9 to TRBJ2-3, with 9 bases lining up with TRBD2. The CDR3 has 18 amino acids. V gave up 4 bases and J gave up 0 bases; unmatched junction bases: 12. In germline, CDR1 is SGDLS, CDR2 YYNGEE. Here the CDR3 DNA reads TGTGCCAGCAGCTCCACCATCATAGCGGGGGCTAGCACAGATACGCAGTATTTT. As protein: CASSSTIIAGASTDTQYF.

This clone appeared a single time. The chain combines TRBV11-2 with TRBJ2-1, with D possibly matching TRBD2 (6 bases). Deletions cut 2 bases from V and 4 bases from J, with 15 bases between. This CDR3 contains 16 residues. The V gene's germline CDR1 is SGHAT and CDR2 FQNNGV. CDR3 region: CASSLTSMAPYNEQFF. CDR3 DNA: TGTGCCAGCAGCTTAACTAGCATGGCCCCTTACAATGAGCAGTTCTTC.

This clone came up once. The chain is built from TRBV30 and TRBJ1-4; the D is unclear. Germline V gene lookup returns CDR1 GTSNPN and CDR2 SVGIG (reference sequence). CDR3 length: 14 residues. Between the trimmed V and J ends, which lost 2 bases and 3 bases, there was a span of 10 bases. The CDR3 loop reads CAWSLRESNEKLFF. CDR3 sequence (DNA): TGTGCCTGGAGTCTTAGGGAATCTAATGAAAAACTGTTTTTT.

This sequence joins TRBV19 and TRBJ1-1; perhaps TRBD1 as D (6 bases). This CDR3 region has 14 residues. V was pared by 3 bases and J by 4 bases, with 12 bases between. Germline CDR1 is LNHDA and CDR2 is SQIVND (reference sequence). CDR3 DNA sequence: TGTGCCAGTAGTATTCGGACAGACTCCACTGAAGCTTTCTTT. This codes for CASSIRTDSTEAFF. The entire variable domain, with the rest obtained from reference TRBV19 and TRBJ1-1, is as follows: DGGITQSPKYLFRKEGQNVTLSCEQNLNHDAMYWYRQDPGQGLRLIYYSQIVNDFQKGDIAEGYSVSREKKESFPLTVTSAQKNPTAFYLCASSIRTDSTEAFFGQGTRLTVV.

The gene calls are TRBV27 and TRBJ1-2; 11 nucleotides agree with TRBD1. The CDR3 is 15 residues long. Germline CDR1 MNHEY, CDR2 SMNVEV (reference sequence). The J segment lost 9 bases and the V segment lost 4 bases, leaving 10 bases of the junction unmatched. CDR3 sequence: CASSSPGQGVWSYTF. DNA for the CDR3: TGTGCCAGCAGTTCTCCGGGACAGGGGGTATGGAGCTACACCTTC.

The genes are TRBV11-2 and TRBJ2-3, with TRBD2 identical over 7 bases. The trim removed 1 base at V and 2 bases at J, leaving 6 bases unmatched. The CDR3 covers 16 residues. CDR1 is SGHAT, CDR2 FQNNGV, per germline. DNA for the CDR3: TGTGCCAGCAGCTTAGTATCTGGACTAGTCACAGATACGCAGTATTTT. Its protein is CASSLVSGLVTDTQYF.